The present T cell receptor beta chain was sequenced within a study of blood T cell repertoires in COVID-19 (dated by TCRdb to 2018 to 2020). Broadly, across the study: Samples from collaborators originated in the United States, Italy and Spain and spanned both the acute and convalescent phases of COVID-19. The material from the prospective study consisted of cDNA or gDNA derived from T cells, B-cell-depleted T cells, or PBMCs. Where HLA class I and class II types were available, the types were taken from metadata supplied by the sample provider, not from assay-based typing. Sample metadata almost always included a de-identified subject ID, COVID-19 status, age in years and sex. The samples were drawn from the first 160 participants of the ongoing ImmuneRACE study and from 1,200 or so subjects provided by 6 global collaborators. Deeply sampled blood TCRbeta repertoires from subjects exposed to, actively infected with, or recovered from COVID-19 were included in the dataset. A freely available public database, intended as a resource for researchers studying the immune response to SARS-CoV-2, is where the repertoires were released. Paper-wide results and their limitations: How much clinical and demographic metadata was included differed by source and by participant, and the metadata was provided uncurated.

Trimmed from V: 4 bases; trimmed from J: 4 bases; junction bases lacking a gene match: 11. The CDR3 sequence holds 16 residues, the cysteine and phenylalanine included. CDR3 DNA is the only sequence kept; it has 48 bases, read in frame from the first base. Based on the germline V gene, the CDR1 and CDR2 sequences are MGHDK and SYGVNS. With regard to this clone: Its binding antigen is unknown. There are no base qualities to consult, and no much larger clone falls within one base.

Collaborating institutions collected whole blood in K2EDTA tubes following their own protocols. For TCRbeta analysis, collaborators shipped samples in one of three forms: frozen whole blood, isolated PBMCs, or DNA extracted from either of those sample types. TCRbeta CDR3 regions were amplified from genomic DNA by means of the immunoSEQ Assay, a bias-controlled multiplex PCR. The paper's data handling went like this. The number of nucleated cells in each sample was estimated from the amplification of reference gene primers within the assay. To quantify the absolute abundance of each unique TCRbeta CDR3 rearrangement, sequence reads were collapsed and filtered. Productive Simpson clonality was computed per sample as the square root of Simpson's diversity index over productive rearrangements. TCRdb mirrors the immuneACCESS table, restricted to in-frame sequences. Some clones are absent from its copies; in checked studies, under half trace to an unresolved V gene, and the reason for the others is unknown. The D gene and trimming were derived from the DNA, and the V and J assignments and clone size from that table. This sample comprises some 120,000 clones, around 87% of them detected only once. The ten top clones hold approximately 8% of the sample.

The rearrangement combines TRBV25-1 with TRBJ2-5; TRBD2 matches 8 bases in the middle. The sequenced material came from peripheral blood. The sequence was collected from a man in his fifties or sixties with acute or convalescent COVID-19. Here the CDR3 is given as CASSVLTSAKPETQYF. The nucleotides read TGTGCCAGCAGTGTCTTGACTAGCGCCAAGCCAGAGACCCAGTACTTC.